The clone carrying this T cell receptor (beta chain) was seen more than once but under ten times. Its antigen is undetermined. Measured with immunoSEQ multiplex PCR; TCRdb has only the in-frame clones, and not every one. The data show tens of thousands of clones, over 70% seen once. This sample was included in a study of CD4 T cells in relation to SARS-CoV-2 and coronaviruses. Study in general: Convalescent patients had median age about 40 years, range about 20 to 72.

V dropped 8 bases and J dropped 7 bases, with 17 bases sitting between them. The germline gives CDR1 SEHNR, CDR2 FQNEAQ (reference sequence). The CDR3 sequence is 13 residues long. The TCR sequence derives from an adult with COVID-19. The sample comprised naive CD4+ T cells from PBMCs, cultured in vitro. Sample subset: naive CD4+ T cells isolated by negative enrichment. The rearrangement links TRBV7-9 to TRBJ1-2, with D maybe TRBD1 (6 bases). CDR3 in amino acids: CASSIAGGSGYTF. In nucleotides, the CDR3 is TGTGCCAGCTCCATCGCCGGGGGCTCTGGCTACACCTTC.